The clone carrying this T cell receptor beta chain was recorded only once. The repertoire was sequenced with immunoSEQ multiplex PCR; TCRdb's copy has only in-frame clones and lacks some. The data contain about 51,000 clones, 86% of them seen just once; the ten biggest clones take up about 4.6%. This record belongs to a study of blood T cell repertoires in COVID-19. There are 14 residues in the CDR3. Germline-derived CDR1 and CDR2 are LNHDA and SQIVND (reference sequence). The V and J ends lost 5 bases and 7 bases respectively, with 15 bases between them. This receptor was identified in a man older than 75 with active COVID-19. The chain joins TRBV19 to TRBJ2-1, with D tentatively TRBD2 (6 bases). Material: peripheral blood. CDR3 in DNA: TGTGCCAGTAGTTCTGGCCCGACTAGTAATGAGCAGTTCTTC. As protein: CASSSGPTSNEQFF.